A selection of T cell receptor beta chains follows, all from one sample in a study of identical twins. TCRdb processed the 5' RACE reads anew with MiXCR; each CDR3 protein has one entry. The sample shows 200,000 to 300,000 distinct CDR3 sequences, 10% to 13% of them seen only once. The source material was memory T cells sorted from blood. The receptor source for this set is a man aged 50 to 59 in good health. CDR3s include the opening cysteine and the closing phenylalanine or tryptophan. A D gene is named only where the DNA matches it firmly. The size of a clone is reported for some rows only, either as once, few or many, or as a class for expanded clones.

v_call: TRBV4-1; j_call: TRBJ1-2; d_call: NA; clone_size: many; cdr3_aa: CASSQELTGYGYTF; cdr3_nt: TGCGCCAGCAGCCAAGAATTGACGGGCTATGGCTACACCTTC
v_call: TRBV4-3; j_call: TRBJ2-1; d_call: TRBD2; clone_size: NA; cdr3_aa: CASSQDSSGRAPYNEQFF; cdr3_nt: TGCGCCAGCAGCCAAGACTCAAGCGGGAGGGCCCCCTACAATGAGCAGTTCTTC
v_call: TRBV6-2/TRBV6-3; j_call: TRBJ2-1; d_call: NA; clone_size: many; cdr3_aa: CASSPNTRVRAYNEQFF; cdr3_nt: TGTGCCAGCAGCCCGAATACCCGGGTCCGGGCCTACAATGAGCAGTTCTTC
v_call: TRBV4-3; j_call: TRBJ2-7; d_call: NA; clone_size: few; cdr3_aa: CASSQGWDQIYEQYF; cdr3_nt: TGCGCCAGCAGCCAAGGGTGGGACCAGATCTACGAGCAGTACTTC
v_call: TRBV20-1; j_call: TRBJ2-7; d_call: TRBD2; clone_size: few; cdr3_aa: CSARGTRAGETYEQYF; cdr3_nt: TGCAGTGCTAGAGGGACGAGAGCGGGAGAAACGTACGAGCAGTACTTC
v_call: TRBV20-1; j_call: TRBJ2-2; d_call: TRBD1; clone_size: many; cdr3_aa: CSASGNRAGGFPGELFF; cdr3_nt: TGCAGTGCTAGCGGGAACCGGGCAGGGGGCTTCCCCGGGGAGCTGTTTTTT
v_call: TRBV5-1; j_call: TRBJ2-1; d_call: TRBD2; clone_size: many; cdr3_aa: CASRLAGGLEQFF; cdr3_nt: TGCGCCAGCAGACTAGCGGGGGGGCTCGAGCAGTTCTTC
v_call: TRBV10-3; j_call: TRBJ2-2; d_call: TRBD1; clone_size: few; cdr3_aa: CAISETGTGNTGELFF; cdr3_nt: TGTGCCATCAGCGAAACCGGGACAGGGAACACCGGGGAGCTGTTTTTT
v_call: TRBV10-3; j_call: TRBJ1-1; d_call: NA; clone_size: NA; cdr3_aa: CAISESPGLGTEAFF; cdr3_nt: TGTGCCATCAGTGAGTCGCCGGGGCTGGGCACTGAAGCTTTCTTT
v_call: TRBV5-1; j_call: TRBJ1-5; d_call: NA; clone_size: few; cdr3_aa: CASRPDGYSNQPQHF; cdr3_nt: TGCGCCAGCCGCCCGGACGGGTATAGCAATCAGCCCCAGCATTTT
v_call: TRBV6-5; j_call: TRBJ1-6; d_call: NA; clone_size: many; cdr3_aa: CASSSQVRGALHF; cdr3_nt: TGTGCCAGCAGTTCACAGGTCCGGGGGGCCCTCCACTTT
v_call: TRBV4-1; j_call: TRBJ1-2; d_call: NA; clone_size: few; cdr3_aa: CASSQDGQGSYGYTF; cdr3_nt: TGCGCCAGCAGCCAAGATGGTCAGGGTAGCTATGGCTACACCTTC
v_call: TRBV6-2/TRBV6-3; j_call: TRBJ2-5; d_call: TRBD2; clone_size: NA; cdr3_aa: CASSRSAGEATQYF; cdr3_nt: TGTGCCAGCAGTAGATCAGCGGGGGAAGCGACCCAGTACTTC
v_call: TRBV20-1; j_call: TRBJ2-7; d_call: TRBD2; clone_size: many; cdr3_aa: CSAEGGSVYEQYF; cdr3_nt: TGCAGTGCTGAAGGCGGGAGCGTCTACGAGCAGTACTTC
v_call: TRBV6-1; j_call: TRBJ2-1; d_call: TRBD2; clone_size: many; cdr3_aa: CASSPSGGVYNEQFF; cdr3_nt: TGTGCCAGCAGTCCTAGCGGGGGGGTCTACAATGAGCAGTTCTTC
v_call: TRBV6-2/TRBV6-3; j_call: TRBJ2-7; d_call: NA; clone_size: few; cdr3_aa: CASMPRDGFSEQYF; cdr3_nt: TGTGCCAGCATGCCCCGGGACGGCTTCTCCGAGCAGTACTTC
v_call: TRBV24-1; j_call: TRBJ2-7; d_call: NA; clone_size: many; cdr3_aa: CATSDPTGYEQYF; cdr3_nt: TGTGCCACCAGTGATCCTACAGGCTACGAGCAGTACTTC
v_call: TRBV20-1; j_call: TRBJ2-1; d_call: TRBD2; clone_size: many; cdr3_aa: CSASGGPNNEQFF; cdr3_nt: TGCAGTGCCAGCGGGGGGCCAAACAATGAGCAGTTCTTC
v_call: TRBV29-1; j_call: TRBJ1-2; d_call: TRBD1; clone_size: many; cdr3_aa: CSVAGTGRLEGYTF; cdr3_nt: TGCAGCGTTGCCGGGACAGGGAGGTTGGAGGGCTACACCTTC
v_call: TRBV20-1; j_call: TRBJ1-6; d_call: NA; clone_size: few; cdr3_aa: CSVQGHTYNSPLHF; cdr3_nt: TGCAGTGTCCAGGGACACACCTATAATTCACCCCTCCACTTT
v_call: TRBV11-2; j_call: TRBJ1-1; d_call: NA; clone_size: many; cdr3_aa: CASSDIQGMNTEAFF; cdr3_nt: TGTGCCAGCAGCGACATACAGGGTATGAACACTGAAGCTTTCTTT
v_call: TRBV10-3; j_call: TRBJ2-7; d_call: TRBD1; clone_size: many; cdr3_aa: CAISTGTGVDEQYF; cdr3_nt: TGTGCCATCAGTACCGGGACAGGGGTCGACGAGCAGTACTTC
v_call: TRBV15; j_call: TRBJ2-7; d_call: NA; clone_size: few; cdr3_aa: CATSRAGTSYSYEQYF; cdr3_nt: TGTGCCACCAGCAGAGCCGGGACTTCCTACTCCTACGAGCAGTACTTC
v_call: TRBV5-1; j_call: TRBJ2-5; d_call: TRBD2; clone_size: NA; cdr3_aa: CASSATSGGETQYF; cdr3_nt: TGCGCCAGCAGCGCGACTAGCGGGGGGGAGACCCAGTACTTC
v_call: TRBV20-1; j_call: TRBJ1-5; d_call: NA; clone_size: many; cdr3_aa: CSARDVNNQPQHF; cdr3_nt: TGCAGTGCTAGAGATGTGAACAATCAGCCCCAGCATTTT
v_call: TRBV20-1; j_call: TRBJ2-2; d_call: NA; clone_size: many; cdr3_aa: CSATGAGFNTGELFF; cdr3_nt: TGCAGTGCCACCGGGGCGGGGTTCAACACCGGGGAGCTGTTTTTT
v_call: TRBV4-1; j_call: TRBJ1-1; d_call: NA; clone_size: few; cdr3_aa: CASSQPQGGTEAFF; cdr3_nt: TGCGCCAGCAGCCAACCTCAGGGAGGCACTGAAGCTTTCTTT
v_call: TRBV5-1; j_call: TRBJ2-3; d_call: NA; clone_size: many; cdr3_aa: CASSETTDTQYF; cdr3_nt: TGCGCCAGCAGCGAAACGACAGATACGCAGTATTTT
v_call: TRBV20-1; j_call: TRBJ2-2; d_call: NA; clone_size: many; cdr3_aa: CSASLPSLRTGELFF; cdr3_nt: TGCAGTGCTAGCCTCCCCAGCTTGCGCACCGGGGAGCTGTTTTTT
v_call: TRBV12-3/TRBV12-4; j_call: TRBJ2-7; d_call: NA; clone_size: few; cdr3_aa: CASSSQAEQYF; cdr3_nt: TGTGCCAGCAGTTCCCAGGCCGAGCAGTACTTC
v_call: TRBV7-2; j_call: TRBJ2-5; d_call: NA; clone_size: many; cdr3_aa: CASSYGGVSGKTQYF; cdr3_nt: TGTGCCAGCAGCTATGGGGGAGTTTCAGGAAAGACCCAGTACTTC
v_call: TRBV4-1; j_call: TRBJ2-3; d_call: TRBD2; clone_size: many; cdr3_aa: CASSRAGAPQDTQYF; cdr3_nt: TGCGCCAGCAGCCGAGCGGGGGCCCCGCAGGATACGCAGTATTTT